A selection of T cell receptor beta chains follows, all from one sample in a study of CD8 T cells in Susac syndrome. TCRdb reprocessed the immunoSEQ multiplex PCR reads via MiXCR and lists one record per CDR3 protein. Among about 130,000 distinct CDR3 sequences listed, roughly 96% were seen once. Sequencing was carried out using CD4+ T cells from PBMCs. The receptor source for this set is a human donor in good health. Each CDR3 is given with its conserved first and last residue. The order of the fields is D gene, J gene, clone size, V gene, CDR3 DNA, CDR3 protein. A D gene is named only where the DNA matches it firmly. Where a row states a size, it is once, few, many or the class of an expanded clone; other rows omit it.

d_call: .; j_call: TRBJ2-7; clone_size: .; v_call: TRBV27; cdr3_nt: TGTGCCAGCAGTACAACAGCGGCGGGGGAGCAGTACTTC; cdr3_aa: CASSTTAAGEQYF
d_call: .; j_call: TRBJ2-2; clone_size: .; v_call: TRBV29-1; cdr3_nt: TGCAGCGTTGTTGCAGGGTGGAACACCGGGGAGCTGTTTTTT; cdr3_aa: CSVVAGWNTGELFF
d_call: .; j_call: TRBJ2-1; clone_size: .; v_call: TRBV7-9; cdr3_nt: TGTGCCAGCCCGGACCCGAACTCCTACAATGAGCAGTTCTTC; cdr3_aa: CASPDPNSYNEQFF
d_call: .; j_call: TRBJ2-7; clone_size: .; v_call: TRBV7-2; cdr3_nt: TGTGCCAGCAGCTCCCCCAGTCGGGCGTCCTACGAGCAGTACTTC; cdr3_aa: CASSSPSRASYEQYF
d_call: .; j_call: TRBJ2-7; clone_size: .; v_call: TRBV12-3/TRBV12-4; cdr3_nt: TGTGCCAGCGGCTCTGGACTGACCCACGAGCAGTACTTC; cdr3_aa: CASGSGLTHEQYF
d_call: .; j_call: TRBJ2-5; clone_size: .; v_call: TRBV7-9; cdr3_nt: TGTGCCAGCAGCTTCCTAGCGCGGGAGACCCAGTACTTC; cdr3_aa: CASSFLARETQYF
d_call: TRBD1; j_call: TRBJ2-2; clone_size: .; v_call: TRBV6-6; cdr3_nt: TGTGCCAGCAGCTTACAGGGGTTCAACACCGGGGAGCTGTTTTTT; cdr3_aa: CASSLQGFNTGELFF
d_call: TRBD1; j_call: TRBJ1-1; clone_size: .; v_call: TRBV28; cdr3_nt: TGTGCCAGCAGGGCAGGGGGCGCGTTTAGTACAGCTTTCTTT; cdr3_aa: CASRAGGAFSTAFF
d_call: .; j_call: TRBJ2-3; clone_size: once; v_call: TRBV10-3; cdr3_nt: TGTGCCATCAACGGGGACGGAGATACACAGTATTTT; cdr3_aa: CAINGDGDTQYF
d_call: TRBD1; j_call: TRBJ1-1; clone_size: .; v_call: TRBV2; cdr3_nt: TGTGCCAGCACTACCCAGGGGGGTACTGAAGCTTTCTTT; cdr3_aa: CASTTQGGTEAFF
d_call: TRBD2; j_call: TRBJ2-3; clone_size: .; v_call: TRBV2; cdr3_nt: TGTGCCAGCAGTGTTAGGGGACTAGCGGTTTTTAGCACAGATACGCAGTATTTT; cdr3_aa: CASSVRGLAVFSTDTQYF
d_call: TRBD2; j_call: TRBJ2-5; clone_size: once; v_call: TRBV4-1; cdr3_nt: TGCGCCAGCAGCCAAACTAGCGGGGGCCTTCAAGAGACCCAGTACTTC; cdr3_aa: CASSQTSGGLQETQYF
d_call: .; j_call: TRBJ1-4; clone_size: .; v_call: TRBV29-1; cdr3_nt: TGCAGCGTTCGAACTACTGGAACAACTAATGAAAAACTGTTTTTT; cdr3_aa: CSVRTTGTTNEKLFF
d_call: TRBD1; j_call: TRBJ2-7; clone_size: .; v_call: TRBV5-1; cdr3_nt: TGCGCCAGCAGCTTGGGGACAGGGGCTATCTCCTACGAGCAGTACTTC; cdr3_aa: CASSLGTGAISYEQYF
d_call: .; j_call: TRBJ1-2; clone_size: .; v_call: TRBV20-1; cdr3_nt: TGCAGTGCCCCGGTGCTCCATGGCTACACCTTC; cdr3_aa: CSAPVLHGYTF
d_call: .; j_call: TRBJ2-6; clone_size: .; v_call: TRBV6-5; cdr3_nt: TGTGCCAGCAGTTTCTTACTCGATTGGACGACTGGGGCCAACGTCCTGACTTTC; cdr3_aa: CASSFLLDWTTGANVLTF
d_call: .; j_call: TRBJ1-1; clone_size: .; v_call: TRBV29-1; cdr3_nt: TGCAGCGTTGAAGGGGCGGGACGGACTGAAGCTTTCTTT; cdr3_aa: CSVEGAGRTEAFF
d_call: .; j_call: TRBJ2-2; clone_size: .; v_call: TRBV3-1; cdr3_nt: TGTGCCAGCAGCCAAGATCCCAGGGAGCTGTTTTTT; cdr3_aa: CASSQDPRELFF
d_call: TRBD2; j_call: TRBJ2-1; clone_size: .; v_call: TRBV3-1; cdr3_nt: TGTGCCAGCAGCCGACGACTAGCGGGAGCATTAGATGAGCAGTTCTTC; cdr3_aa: CASSRRLAGALDEQFF
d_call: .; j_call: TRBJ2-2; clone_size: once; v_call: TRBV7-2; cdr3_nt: TGTGCCAGCAGCCCAAAGTGGGGGATGGGGGTCGGTGGGGAGCTGTTTTTT; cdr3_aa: CASSPKWGMGVGGELFF
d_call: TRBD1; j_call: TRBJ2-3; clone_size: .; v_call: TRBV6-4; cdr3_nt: TGTGCCAGCAGTGACTCCTGGACAGGTATCACAGATACGCAGTATTTT; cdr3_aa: CASSDSWTGITDTQYF
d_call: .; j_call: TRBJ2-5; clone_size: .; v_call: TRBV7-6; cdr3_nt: TGTGCCAGCAGCTTAACCCGGAGCCCAGAGACCCAGTACTTC; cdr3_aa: CASSLTRSPETQYF
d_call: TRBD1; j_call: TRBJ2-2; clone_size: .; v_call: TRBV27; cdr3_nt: TGTGCCAGCAGCAAGGACAGGGTTACCGGGGAGCTGTTTTTT; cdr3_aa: CASSKDRVTGELFF
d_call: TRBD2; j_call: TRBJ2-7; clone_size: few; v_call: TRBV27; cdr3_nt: TGTGCCAGCAGTTTAATAGCGGGCCGCTCCTACGAGCAGTACTTC; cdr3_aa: CASSLIAGRSYEQYF
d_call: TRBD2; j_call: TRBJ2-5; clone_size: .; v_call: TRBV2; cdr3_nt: TGTGCCAGCAGCGGGACTAGCGGGAGACTGGAGACCCAGTACTTC; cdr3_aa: CASSGTSGRLETQYF
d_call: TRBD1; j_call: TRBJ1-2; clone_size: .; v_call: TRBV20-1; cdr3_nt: TGCAGTGCCACCCCAGGGGGCTATGGCTACACCTTC; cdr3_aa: CSATPGGYGYTF
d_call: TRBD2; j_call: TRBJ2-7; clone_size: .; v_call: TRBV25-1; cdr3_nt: TGTGCCAGCAGTGTCGGGAGGTCCTACGAGCAGTACTTC; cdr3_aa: CASSVGRSYEQYF
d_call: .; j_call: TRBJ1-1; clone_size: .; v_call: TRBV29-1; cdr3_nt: TGCAGCGTTCGACGGAGCGCTTTGAACACTGAAGCTTTCTTT; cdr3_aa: CSVRRSALNTEAFF
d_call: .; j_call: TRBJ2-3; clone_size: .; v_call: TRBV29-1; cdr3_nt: TGCAGCGTTATAGGCAGAGTCGGCGGCAATTCGGGTACGCAGTATTTT; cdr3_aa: CSVIGRVGGNSGTQYF
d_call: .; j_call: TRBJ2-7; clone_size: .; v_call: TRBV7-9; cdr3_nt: TGTGCCAGCAGCTTCCTAGGCCGGGACGGGAGCTCCTACGAGCAGTACTTC; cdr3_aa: CASSFLGRDGSSYEQYF
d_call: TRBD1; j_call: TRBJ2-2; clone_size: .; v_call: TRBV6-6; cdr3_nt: TGTGCCAGCAGTTACCTTGGACAGGGGTACCCCGGGGAGCTGTTTTTT; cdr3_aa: CASSYLGQGYPGELFF
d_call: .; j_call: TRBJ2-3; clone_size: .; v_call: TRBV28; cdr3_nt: TGTGCCAGCAGTAACAGGAACACAGATACGCAGTATTTT; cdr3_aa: CASSNRNTDTQYF
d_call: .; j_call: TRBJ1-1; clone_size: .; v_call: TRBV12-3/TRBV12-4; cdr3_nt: TGTGCCAGCGGGGTACACTTGAACACTGAAGCTTTCTTT; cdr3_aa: CASGVHLNTEAFF
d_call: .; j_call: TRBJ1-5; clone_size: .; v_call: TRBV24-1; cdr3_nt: TGTGCCACCAGTGATCCCCGACAGGGCAATCAGCCCCAGCATTTT; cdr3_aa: CATSDPRQGNQPQHF
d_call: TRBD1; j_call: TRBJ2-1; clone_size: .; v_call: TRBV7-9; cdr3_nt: TGTGCCAGCAGCTTAGCCGGGACAGCAAATGAGCAGTTCTTC; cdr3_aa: CASSLAGTANEQFF
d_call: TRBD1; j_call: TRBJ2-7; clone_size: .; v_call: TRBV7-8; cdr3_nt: TGTGCCAGCAGCTTATCACACAGGGGGCTCTACGAGCAGTACTTC; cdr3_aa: CASSLSHRGLYEQYF
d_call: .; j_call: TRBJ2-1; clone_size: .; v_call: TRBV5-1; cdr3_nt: TGCGCCAGCAGAGGGACTTTAGGCCCCAATGAGCAGTTCTTC; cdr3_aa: CASRGTLGPNEQFF
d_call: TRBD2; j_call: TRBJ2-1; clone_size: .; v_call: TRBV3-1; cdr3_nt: TGTGCCAGCAGCCAGCGGGAGGTCTACAATGAGCAGTTCTTC; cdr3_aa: CASSQREVYNEQFF
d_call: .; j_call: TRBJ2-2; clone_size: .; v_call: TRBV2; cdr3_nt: TGTGCCAGCAGTTCCGGGACTCGTACTACTACCGGGGAGCTGTTTTTT; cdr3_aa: CASSSGTRTTTGELFF
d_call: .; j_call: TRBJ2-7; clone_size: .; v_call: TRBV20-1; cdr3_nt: TGCAGTGGGAGAGATAGGGGTTACGAGCAGTACTTC; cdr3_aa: CSGRDRGYEQYF
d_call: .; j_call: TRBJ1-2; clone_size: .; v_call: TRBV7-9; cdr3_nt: TGTGCCAGCAGCCCTCAGGGGATGGACGGCTACACCTTC; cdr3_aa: CASSPQGMDGYTF
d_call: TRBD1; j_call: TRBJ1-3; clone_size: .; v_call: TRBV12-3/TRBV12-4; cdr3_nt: TGTGCCAGCAGGTCCGACAGGGGTGGAAACACCATATATTTT; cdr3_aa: CASRSDRGGNTIYF
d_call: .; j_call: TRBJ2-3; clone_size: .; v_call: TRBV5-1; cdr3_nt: TGCGCCAGCAGCCGAGGGGGTCGCACAGATACGCAGTATTTT; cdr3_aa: CASSRGGRTDTQYF
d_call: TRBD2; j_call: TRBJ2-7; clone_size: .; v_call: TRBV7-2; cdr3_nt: TGTGCCAGCAGCTTATTACTAGCGGGCTACGAGCAGTACTTC; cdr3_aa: CASSLLLAGYEQYF
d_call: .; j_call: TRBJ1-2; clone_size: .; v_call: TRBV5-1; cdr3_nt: TGCGCCAGCAGCCCGGACGGACAGCATGGCTACACCTTC; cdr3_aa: CASSPDGQHGYTF
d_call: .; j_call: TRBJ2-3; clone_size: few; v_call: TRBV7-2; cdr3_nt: TGTGCCAGCAGCTTAGTGAGGGGGTCGCAGTATTTT; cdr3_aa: CASSLVRGSQYF
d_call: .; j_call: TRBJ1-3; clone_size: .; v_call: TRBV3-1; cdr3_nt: TGTGCCAGCAGCCACTGGGGCCCGGGAGGAAACACCATATATTTT; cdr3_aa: CASSHWGPGGNTIYF
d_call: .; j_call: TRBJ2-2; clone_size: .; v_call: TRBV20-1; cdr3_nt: TGCAGTGCTAGAGATCCCAACACCGGGGAGCTGTTTTTT; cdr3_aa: CSARDPNTGELFF
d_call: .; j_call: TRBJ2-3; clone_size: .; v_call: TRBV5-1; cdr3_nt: TGCGCCAGCAGCCCGAAGTCTCAGACAGATACGCAGTATTTT; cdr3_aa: CASSPKSQTDTQYF
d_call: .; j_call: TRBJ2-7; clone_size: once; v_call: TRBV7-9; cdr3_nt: TGTGCCAGCAGCTCGGTCGCGATGGGAGAGCAGTACTTC; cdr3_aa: CASSSVAMGEQYF
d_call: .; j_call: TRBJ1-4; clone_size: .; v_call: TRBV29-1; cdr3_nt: TGCAGCGCTAAGGGCGGTTCTAATGAAAAACTGTTTTTT; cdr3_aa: CSAKGGSNEKLFF
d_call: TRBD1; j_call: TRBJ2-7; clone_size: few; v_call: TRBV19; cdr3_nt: TGTGCCAGTGCGACAGGGGCCTACGAGCAGTACTTC; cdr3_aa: CASATGAYEQYF
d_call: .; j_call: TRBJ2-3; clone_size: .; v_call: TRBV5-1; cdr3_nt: TGCGCCAGCAGCTTGGTAGGGGCGATCGATACGCAGTATTTT; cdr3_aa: CASSLVGAIDTQYF